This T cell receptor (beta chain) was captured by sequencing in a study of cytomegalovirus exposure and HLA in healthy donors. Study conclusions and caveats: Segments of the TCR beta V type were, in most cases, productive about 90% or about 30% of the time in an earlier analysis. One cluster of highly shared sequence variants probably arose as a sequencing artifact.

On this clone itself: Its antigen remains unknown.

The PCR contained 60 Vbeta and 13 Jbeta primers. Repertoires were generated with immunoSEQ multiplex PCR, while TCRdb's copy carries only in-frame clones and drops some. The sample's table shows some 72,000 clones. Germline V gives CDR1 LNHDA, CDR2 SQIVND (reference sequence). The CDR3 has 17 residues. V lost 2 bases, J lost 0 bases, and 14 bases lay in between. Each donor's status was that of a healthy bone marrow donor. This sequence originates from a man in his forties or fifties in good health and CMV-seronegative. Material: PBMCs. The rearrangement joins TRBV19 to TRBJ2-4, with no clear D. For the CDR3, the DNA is TGTGCCAGTAGTATAAGAACGCAGGTTCTAGCCAAAAACATTCAGTACTTC. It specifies CASSIRTQVLAKNIQYF.